The text below deals with one T cell receptor beta chain. The antigen remains undetermined. These data come from a study of cytomegalovirus exposure and HLA in healthy donors. Overall study context: The 120 or so validation repertoires used a platform that matched the one used for the approximately 700 first-cohort repertoires, as a later analysis reported.

Overall study results and limits: A classifier reportedly called cytomegalovirus status with high sensitivity and specificity. In vitro data verified a few CMV-associated chains as specific for CMV antigens.

The length of the CDR3 is 16 residues. Germline V gene data show CDR1 as SGDLS and CDR2 as YYNGEE. Trimming cost V 3 bases and J 7 bases, with 20 bases left between them. Separate from the approximately 600-subject first cohort was the 120-subject validation cohort, to which the donors belonged. Produced via immunoSEQ multiplex PCR; TCRdb's table is partial and in-frame only. The sample lists about 75,000 clones, roughly 80% occurring once. This chain joins TRBV9 and TRBJ2-4; D is possibly TRBD2 (6 bases). The sequencing input was PBMCs. This receptor was taken from a young man in good health and CMV-seronegative. Here the CDR3 reads CASSARTGGFGNIQYF. The DNA for the CDR3 is TGTGCCAGCAGCGCCCGCACCGGGGGTTTCGGTAACATTCAGTACTTC.